This entry is about one T cell receptor (beta chain). V was cut by 3 bases and J by 3 bases, with 10 bases left in between. In germline, CDR1 is SGHDT, CDR2 YYEEEE. CDR3 size: 13 residues. This sample stems from a study of OX40 agonist ivuxolimab in advanced cancers. Some clones are missing from TCRdb's copy, which holds only in-frame ones; the method was immunoSEQ multiplex PCR. The sample lists tens of thousands of clones, 80% to 90% occurring once. Here the sequenced sample was CD4+ or CD8+ T cells sorted from blood, taken in a trial of the OX40 agonist ivuxolimab. The chain combines TRBV5-6 with TRBJ2-7; no clear D gene. The source of this sequence is an adult with an advanced solid tumor such as melanoma, head and neck, liver or kidney cancer. CDR3 in amino acids: CASSSRPNYEQYF. CDR3 DNA sequence: TGTGCCAGCAGCTCGCGGCCCAACTACGAGCAGTACTTC.